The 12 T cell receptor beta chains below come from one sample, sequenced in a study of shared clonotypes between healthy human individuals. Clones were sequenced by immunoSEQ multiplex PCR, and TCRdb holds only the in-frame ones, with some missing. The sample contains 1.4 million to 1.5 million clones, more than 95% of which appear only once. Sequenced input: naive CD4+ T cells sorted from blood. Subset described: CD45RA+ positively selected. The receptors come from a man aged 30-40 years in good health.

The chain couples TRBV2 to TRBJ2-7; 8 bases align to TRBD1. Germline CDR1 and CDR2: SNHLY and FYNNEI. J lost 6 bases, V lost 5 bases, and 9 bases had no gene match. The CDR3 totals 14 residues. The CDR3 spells CASSTQGVPLEQYF. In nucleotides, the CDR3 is TGTGCCAGCAGTACACAGGGGGTTCCCCTCGAGCAGTACTTC. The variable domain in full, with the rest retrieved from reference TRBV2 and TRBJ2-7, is EPEVTQTPSHQVTQMGQEVILRCVPISNHLYFYWYRQILGQKVEFLVSFYNNEISEKSEIFDDQFSVERPDGSNFTLKIRSTKLEDSAMYFCASSTQGVPLEQYFGPGTRLTVT.

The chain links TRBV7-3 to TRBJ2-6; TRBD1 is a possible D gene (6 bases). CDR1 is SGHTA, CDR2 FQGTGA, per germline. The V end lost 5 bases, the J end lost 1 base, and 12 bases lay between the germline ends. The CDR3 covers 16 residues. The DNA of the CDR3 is TGTGCCAGCAGCCGCACTACAGGGTCTGGGGCCAACGTCCTGACTTTC. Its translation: CASSRTTGSGANVLTF.

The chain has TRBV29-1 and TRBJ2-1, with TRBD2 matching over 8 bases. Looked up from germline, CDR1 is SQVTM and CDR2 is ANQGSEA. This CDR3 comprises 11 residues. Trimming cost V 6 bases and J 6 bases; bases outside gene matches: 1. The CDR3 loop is CSVGLVNEQFF. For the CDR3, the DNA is TGCAGCGTGGGACTAGTCAATGAGCAGTTCTTC.

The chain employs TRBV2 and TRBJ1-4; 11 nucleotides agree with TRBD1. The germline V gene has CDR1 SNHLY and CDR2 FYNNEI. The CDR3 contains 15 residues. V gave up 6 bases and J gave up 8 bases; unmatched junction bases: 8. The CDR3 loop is CASRVDRGRLEKLFF. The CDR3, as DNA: TGTGCCAGCAGGGTGGACAGGGGGCGGCTAGAAAAACTGTTTTTT. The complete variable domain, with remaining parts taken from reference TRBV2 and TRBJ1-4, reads EPEVTQTPSHQVTQMGQEVILRCVPISNHLYFYWYRQILGQKVEFLVSFYNNEISEKSEIFDDQFSVERPDGSNFTLKIRSTKLEDSAMYFCASRVDRGRLEKLFFGSGTQLSVL.

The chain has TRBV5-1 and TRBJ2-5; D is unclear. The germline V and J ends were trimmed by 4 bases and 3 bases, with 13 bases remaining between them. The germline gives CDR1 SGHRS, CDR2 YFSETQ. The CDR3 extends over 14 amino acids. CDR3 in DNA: TGCGCCAGCAGCCTTCCCCCCGCTGAAGAGACCCAGTACTTC. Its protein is CASSLPPAEETQYF.

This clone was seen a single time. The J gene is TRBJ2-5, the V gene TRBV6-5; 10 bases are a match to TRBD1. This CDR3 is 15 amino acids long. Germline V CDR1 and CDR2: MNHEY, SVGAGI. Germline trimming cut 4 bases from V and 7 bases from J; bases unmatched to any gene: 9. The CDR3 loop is CASSSRDRGYGTQYF. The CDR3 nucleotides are TGTGCCAGCAGTTCCCGGGACAGGGGATATGGGACCCAGTACTTC.

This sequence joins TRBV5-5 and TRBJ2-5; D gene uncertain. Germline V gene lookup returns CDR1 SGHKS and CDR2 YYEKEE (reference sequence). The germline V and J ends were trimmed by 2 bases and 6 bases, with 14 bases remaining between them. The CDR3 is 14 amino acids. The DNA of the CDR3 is TGTGCCAGCAGCTTCGACCCGGATCCGAAGACCCAGTACTTC. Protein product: CASSFDPDPKTQYF.

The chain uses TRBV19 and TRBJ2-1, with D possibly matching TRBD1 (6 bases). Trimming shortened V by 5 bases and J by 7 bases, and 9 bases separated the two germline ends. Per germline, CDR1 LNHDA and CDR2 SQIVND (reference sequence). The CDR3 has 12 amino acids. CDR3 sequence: CASSDRKNEQFF. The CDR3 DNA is TGTGCCAGTAGTGACAGGAAGAATGAGCAGTTCTTC.

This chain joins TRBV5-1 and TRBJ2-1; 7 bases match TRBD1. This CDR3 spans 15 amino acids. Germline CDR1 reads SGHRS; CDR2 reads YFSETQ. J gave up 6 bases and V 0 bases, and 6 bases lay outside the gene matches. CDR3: CASSLEGQTINEQFF. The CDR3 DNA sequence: TGCGCCAGCAGCTTGGAGGGACAGACGATCAATGAGCAGTTCTTC. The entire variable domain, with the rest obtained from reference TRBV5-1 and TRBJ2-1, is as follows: KAGVTQTPRYLIKTRGQQVTLSCSPISGHRSVSWYQQTPGQGLQFLFEYFSETQRNKGNFPGRFSGRQFSNSRSEMNVSTLELGDSALYLCASSLEGQTINEQFFGPGTRLTVL.

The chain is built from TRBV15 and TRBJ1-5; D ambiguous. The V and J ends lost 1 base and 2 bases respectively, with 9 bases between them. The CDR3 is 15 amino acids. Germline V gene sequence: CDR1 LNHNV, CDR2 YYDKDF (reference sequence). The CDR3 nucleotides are TGTGCCACCAGCAGAGGAAGGGTTGGCAATCAGCCCCAGCATTTT. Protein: CATSRGRVGNQPQHF.

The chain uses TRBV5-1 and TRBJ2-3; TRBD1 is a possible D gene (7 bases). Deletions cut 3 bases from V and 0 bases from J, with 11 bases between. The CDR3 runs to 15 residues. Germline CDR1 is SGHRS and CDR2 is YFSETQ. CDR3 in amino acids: CASSWGDRSTDTQYF. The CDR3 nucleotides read TGCGCCAGCAGCTGGGGGGACAGAAGCACAGATACGCAGTATTTT.

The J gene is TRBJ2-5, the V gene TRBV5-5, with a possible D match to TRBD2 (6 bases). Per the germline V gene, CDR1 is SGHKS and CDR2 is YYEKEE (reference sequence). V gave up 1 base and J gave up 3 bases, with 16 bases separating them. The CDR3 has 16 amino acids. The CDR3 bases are TGTGCCAGCAGCTTGCTCCCCGGGACTGGGGAAGAGACCCAGTACTTC. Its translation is CASSLLPGTGEETQYF.